This T cell receptor beta chain was retrieved from a study of tumor-infiltrating lymphocytes in primary liver carcinoma. Ten or more counts support this clonotype. The roughly 20-34 mg bulk tissue piece was not sorted before simultaneous RNA and DNA extraction. A constant-region primer served to make TCR beta cDNA from 500 to 550 ng total RNA. Employing slightly modified ARM-PCR, three nested multiplex PCR rounds were run, and these gave rise to the TCR beta libraries. The first two PCR rounds used TRBV1-TRBV30 primers with a Cbeta primer, 10 cycles each. In TCRdb, the multiplex PCR reads were re-called with MiXCR into one record per CDR3 protein. This sample yields roughly 120,000 distinct CDR3 sequences, of which roughly three fifths are seen a single time; approximately 9.9% belongs to the top ten. V was cut by 4 bases and J by 8 bases, with 17 bases left in between. Germline CDR1 is MNHEY and CDR2 is SVGAGI. The CDR3 is made up of 14 amino acids.

The rearrangement links TRBV6-5 to TRBJ1-2; no clear D gene. This sequence originates from a woman aged 55-69 years with primary liver carcinoma and hepatitis B virus infection. Sequencing was done on a sample of liver tumor tissue from sampling region 1. Subset here: tumor region T1, superior pole. CDR3 in amino acids: CASSFGVNSPGYTF. CDR3 DNA: TGTGCCAGCAGTTTCGGAGTCAATTCCCCCGGCTACACCTTC.